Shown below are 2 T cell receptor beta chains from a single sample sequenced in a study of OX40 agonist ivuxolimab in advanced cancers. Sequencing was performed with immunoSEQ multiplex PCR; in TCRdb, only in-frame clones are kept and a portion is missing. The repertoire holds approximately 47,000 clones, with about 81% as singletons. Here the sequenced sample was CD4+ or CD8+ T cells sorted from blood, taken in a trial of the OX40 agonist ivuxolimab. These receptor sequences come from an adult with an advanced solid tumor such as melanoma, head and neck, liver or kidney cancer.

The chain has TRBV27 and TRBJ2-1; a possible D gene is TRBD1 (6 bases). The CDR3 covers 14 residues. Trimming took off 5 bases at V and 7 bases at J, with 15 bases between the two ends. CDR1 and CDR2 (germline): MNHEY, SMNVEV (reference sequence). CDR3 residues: CASSLRGIGNEQFF. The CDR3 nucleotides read TGTGCCAGCAGTCTTAGGGGGATTGGAAATGAGCAGTTCTTC.

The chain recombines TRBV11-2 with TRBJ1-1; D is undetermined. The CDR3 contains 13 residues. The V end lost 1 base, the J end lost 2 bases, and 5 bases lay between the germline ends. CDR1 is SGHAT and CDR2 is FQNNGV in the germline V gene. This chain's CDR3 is CASSLGYNTEAFF. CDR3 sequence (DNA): TGTGCCAGCAGCTTAGGATATAACACTGAAGCTTTCTTT.